The present T cell receptor beta chain was sequenced within a study of T cell repertoires in cytomegalovirus infection. Study-wide context: CMV infection together with matching HLA type was indicated by public TCR beta signatures. Overall study findings and caveats: Of the TCR beta families, the public ones yielded a cumulative frequency that identified carriers of CMV plus the relevant HLA. Clonotype analysis showed dominance of the ex vivo response by HLA-C-restricted CMV-specific TCR beta clonotypes.

In the case of this clonotype: Its antigen is unknown.

TCRdb ran MiXCR on the reads and lists one entry per CDR3 protein. The sample has around 310,000 distinct CDR3 sequences; about 17% are singletons. The CDR3 spans 13 residues. The V end was cut by 2 bases, the J end by 1 base, with 5 bases between. CDR1 and CDR2 from the germline V gene are MNHNY and SVGAGI (reference sequence). V and J are TRBV6-6 and TRBJ1-2; D gene unclear. Sample: PBMCs. The receptor's source is a human donor in good health (CMV status not recorded). Some clones in this sample may be carry-over from other donors' samples. The CDR3 DNA follows: TGTGCCAGCAGTTACGACCATAACTATGGCTACACCTTC. Protein: CASSYDHNYGYTF.